This TCR beta chain emerged from a study of early T cells in non-severe SARS-CoV-2 infection. The germline gives CDR1 MDHEN, CDR2 SYDVKM. The CDR3 is 14 amino acids. Between the trimmed V and J ends, which lost 3 bases and 5 bases, there was a span of 13 bases. This clonotype has at least ten counts. Individual cDNA molecules each received unique molecular identifiers attached to them. TCRdb re-called the 5' RACE reads with MiXCR, one entry per CDR3 protein. Among about 80,000 distinct CDR3 sequences, 7.5% to 10% were seen once, and the ten largest hold about 4.6%. Sequencing used whole blood. The chain joins TRBV28 to TRBJ1-1; no clear D gene. The TCR sequence derives from an adult who was a healthcare worker with PCR-confirmed SARS-CoV-2 infection or an uninfected control (not recorded which). The CDR3 coding sequence is TGTGCCAGCAGTTTTAGTTCGAGCGGGACTGAAGCTTTCTTT. Translated, it gives CASSFSSSGTEAFF.